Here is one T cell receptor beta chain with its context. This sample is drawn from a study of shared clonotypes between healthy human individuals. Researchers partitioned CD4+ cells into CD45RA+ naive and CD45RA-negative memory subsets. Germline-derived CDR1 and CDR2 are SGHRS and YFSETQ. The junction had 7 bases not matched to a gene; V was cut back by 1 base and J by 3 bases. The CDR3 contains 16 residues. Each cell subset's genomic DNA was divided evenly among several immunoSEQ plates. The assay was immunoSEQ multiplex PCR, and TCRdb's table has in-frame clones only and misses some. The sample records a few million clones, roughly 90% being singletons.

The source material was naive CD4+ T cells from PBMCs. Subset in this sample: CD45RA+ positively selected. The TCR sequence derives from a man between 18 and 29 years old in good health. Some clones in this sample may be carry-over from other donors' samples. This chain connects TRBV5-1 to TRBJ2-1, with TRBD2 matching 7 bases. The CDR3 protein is CASSLTPTSDYNEQFF. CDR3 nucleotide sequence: TGCGCCAGCAGCTTGACCCCAACTAGCGACTACAATGAGCAGTTCTTC.